These 9 T cell receptor beta chains were sequenced from one sample in a study of vaccination and CD4 T cells after COVID-19. As to treatment: 10-day PBMC culture with coronavirus spike peptide pools or control peptides (ViraFEST assay). These receptors' antigens are unknown. Scientists ran DNA taken from cultured CD4+ T cells through the Oncomine TCR Beta short-read assay for sequencing. TCRdb called the PCR reads again in MiXCR, with one record for every CDR3 protein. The sample holds about 15,000 distinct CDR3 sequences, approximately 73% seen once. Sequenced: CD4+ T cells from blood, cultured in vitro. These receptors were collected from a human donor who had recovered from COVID-19.

V is TRBV4-1 and J is TRBJ2-2, with 14 bases identical to TRBD2. CDR3 length: 18 amino acids. J lost 0 bases, V lost 4 bases, and 4 bases had no gene match. Germline CDR1 MGHRA, CDR2 YSYEKL. The CDR3 nucleotides are TGCGCCAGCAGCCGGACTAGCGGGAGGCCAACGAACACCGGGGAGCTGTTTTTT. Translation: CASSRTSGRPTNTGELFF.

The chain combines TRBV19 with TRBJ1-2; 7 nucleotides line up with TRBD1. J gave up 8 bases and V 0 bases, and 12 bases lay outside the gene matches. CDR1 is LNHDA, CDR2 SQIVND, per germline (reference sequence). The CDR3 totals 16 residues. The CDR3 DNA sequence: TGTGCCAGTAGTATAGACACCACGGGACAGCGGGACGGCTACACCTTC. Translated, it gives CASSIDTTGQRDGYTF.

The J gene is TRBJ2-7, the V gene TRBV20-1, with TRBD2 matching over 8 bases. Germline CDR1 and CDR2: DFQATT and SNEGSKA (reference sequence). The V gene end was trimmed by 2 bases and the J gene end by 3 bases; junction bases not matched to a gene: 6. The CDR3 spans 14 residues. CDR3 coding DNA: TGCAGTGCTAGAATTAGCGGGAAGGGCTACGAGCAGTACTTC. It translates to CSARISGKGYEQYF.

This chain connects TRBV10-3 to TRBJ2-5; 15 positions agree with TRBD2. Germline assignment: CDR1 ENHRY and CDR2 SYGVKD. This CDR3 contains 16 residues. The V gene end was trimmed by 6 bases and the J gene end by 5 bases; junction bases not matched to a gene: 7. The CDR3 loop reads CAISQGLAGGSETQYF. CDR3 coding DNA: TGTGCCATCAGCCAAGGACTAGCGGGAGGGTCCGAGACCCAGTACTTC.

The J gene is TRBJ2-7, the V gene TRBV27; D is perhaps TRBD1 (6 bases). CDR3 size: 19 residues. V was trimmed by 3 bases and J by 0 bases, leaving 24 bases between them. The germline V gene has CDR1 MNHEY and CDR2 SMNVEV (reference sequence). The CDR3 nucleotides are TGTGCCAGCAGTTTTCAATTTTGTAGGGACACCGAATGCTCCTACGAGCAGTACTTC. Translation: CASSFQFCRDTECSYEQYF.

This clonotype was recorded only once. This chain links TRBV19 with TRBJ2-2; D is unresolved. The CDR3 has 12 residues. The ends were cut back, 5 bases at V and 7 bases at J, with 8 bases in the middle. CDR1 is LNHDA, CDR2 SQIVND, per germline (reference sequence). The chain's CDR3 is CASSRAVGELFF. The CDR3 DNA reads TGTGCCAGTAGTCGGGCGGTCGGGGAGCTGTTTTTT. The full variable domain, rest sourced from reference TRBV19 and TRBJ2-2, is DGGITQSPKYLFRKEGQNVTLSCEQNLNHDAMYWYRQDPGQGLRLIYYSQIVNDFQKGDIAEGYSVSREKKESFPLTVTSAQKNPTAFYLCASSRAVGELFFGEGSRLTVL.

The chain uses TRBV30 and TRBJ1-5; 8 bases align to TRBD1. J gave up 4 bases and V 5 bases, and 4 bases lay outside the gene matches. CDR3 length: 13 amino acids. Germline values: CDR1 GTSNPN, CDR2 SVGIG (reference sequence). CDR3 sequence reads: CAWGQGGNQPQHF. CDR3 sequence (DNA): TGTGCCTGGGGACAGGGTGGGAATCAGCCCCAGCATTTT. Full variable domain (remainder filled in from reference TRBV30 and TRBJ1-5): SQTIHQWPATLVQPVGSPLSLECTVEGTSNPNLYWYRQAAGRGLQLLFYSVGIGQISSEVPQNLSASRPQDRQFILSSKKLLLSDSGFYLCAWGQGGNQPQHFGDGTRLSIL.

The rearrangement links TRBV2 to TRBJ1-2; no reliable D call. The germline CDR1 and CDR2 sequences are SNHLY and FYNNEI. Trimming shortened V by 6 bases and J by 4 bases, and 12 bases separated the two germline ends. The CDR3 has 13 residues. The DNA for the CDR3 is TGTGCCAGCAGAGTCACGGAATTCTATGGCTACACCTTC. Encoded protein: CASRVTEFYGYTF.

This rearrangement joins TRBV12-3 or TRBV12-4 to TRBJ1-2; 7 nucleotides line up with TRBD1. The V gene end was trimmed by 6 bases and the J gene end by 2 bases; junction bases not matched to a gene: 6. This CDR3 contains 14 residues. The CDR3 here is CASRSGGRNYGYTF. The CDR3 DNA sequence: TGTGCCAGCAGATCAGGGGGAAGGAACTATGGCTACACCTTC.